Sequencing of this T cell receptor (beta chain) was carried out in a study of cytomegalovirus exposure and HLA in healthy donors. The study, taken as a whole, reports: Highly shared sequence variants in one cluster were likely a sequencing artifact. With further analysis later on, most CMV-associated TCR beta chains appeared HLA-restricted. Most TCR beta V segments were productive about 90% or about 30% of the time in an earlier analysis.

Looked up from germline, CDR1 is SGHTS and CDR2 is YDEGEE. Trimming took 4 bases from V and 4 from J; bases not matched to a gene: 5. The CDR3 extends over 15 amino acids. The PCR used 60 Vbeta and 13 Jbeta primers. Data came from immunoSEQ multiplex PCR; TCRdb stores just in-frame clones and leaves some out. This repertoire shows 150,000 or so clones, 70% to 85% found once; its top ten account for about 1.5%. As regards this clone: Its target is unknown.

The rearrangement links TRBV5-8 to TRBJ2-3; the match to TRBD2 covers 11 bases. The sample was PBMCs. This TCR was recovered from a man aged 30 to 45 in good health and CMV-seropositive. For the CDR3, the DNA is TGTGCCAGCAGCCAACTAGCGGGAGAGCCAGATACGCAGTATTTT. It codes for CASSQLAGEPDTQYF.